The 6 T cell receptor beta chains presented below share a single source sample, sequenced in a study of cytomegalovirus exposure and HLA in healthy donors. The PCR had 60 Vbeta and 13 Jbeta primers. Some clones are missing from TCRdb's copy, which holds only in-frame ones; the method was immunoSEQ multiplex PCR. The repertoire table contains around 51,000 clones. Sequencing was performed on PBMCs. The source of these receptors is a man aged 40-49 years in good health and CMV-seropositive.

The chain is built from TRBV7-9 and TRBJ2-7; possible D gene TRBD1, 5 bases. V was shortened by 1 base and J by 2 bases, with 12 bases between the two germline ends. From germline, CDR1 is SEHNR and CDR2 FQNEAQ (reference sequence). This CDR3 has 15 amino acids. The CDR3 coding sequence is TGTGCCAGCAGCTTAGTGGGGCCATACCCCTACGAGCAGTACTTC. It encodes CASSLVGPYPYEQYF.

The chain recombines TRBV6-4 with TRBJ2-5; 7 bases match TRBD1. Near its end, the DNA agrees better with TRBJ2-7, so the J call may be wrong. The CDR3 has 15 amino acids. Per the germline V gene, CDR1 is MRHNA and CDR2 is SNTAGT. As DNA, the CDR3 is TGTGCCAGCAGCCCCTCTGGGGACAGCGCCTACGAGCAGTACTTC. Its translation: CASSPSGDSAYEQYF.

V gene TRBV10-3 combines with J gene TRBJ1-4, with 7 bases lining up with TRBD1. CDR1 and CDR2 (germline): ENHRY, SYGVKD. Trimming cost V 10 bases and J 4 bases; bases outside gene matches: 6. The CDR3 runs 13 residues. The CDR3 DNA sequence: TGTGCCAGCAGGGACAGCCTTAATGAAAAACTGTTTTTT. Amino acid sequence: CASRDSLNEKLFF.

V is TRBV11-3 and J is TRBJ2-5, with TRBD1 matching 7 bases. The CDR3 extends over 16 amino acids. V shed 5 bases and J 1 base; nucleotides not matched to a gene: 10. The germline CDR1 and CDR2 sequences are SGHNT and YENEEA. The CDR3 sequence: CASSGGLTGAQETQYF. CDR3 DNA sequence: TGTGCCAGCAGCGGTGGCTTAACAGGGGCCCAAGAGACCCAGTACTTC. The whole variable domain, remainder taken from reference TRBV11-3 and TRBJ2-5, is EAGVVQSPRYKIIEKKQPVAFWCNPISGHNTLYWYLQNLGQGPELLIRYENEEAVDDSQLPKDRFSAERLKGVDSTLKIQPAELGDSAVYLCASSGGLTGAQETQYFGPGTRLLVL.

The CDR3 nucleotides are TGCGCCAGCAGCTTGGAGGCAGGGGGCGTTGGCACTGAAGCTTTCTTT. Translated: CASSLEAGGVGTEAFF. The rearrangement joins TRBV5-1 to TRBJ1-1; 8 bases line up with TRBD1. Germline assignment: CDR1 SGHRS and CDR2 YFSETQ. V shed 0 bases and J 4 bases; nucleotides not matched to a gene: 8. This CDR3 region has 16 residues. Full variable domain (missing parts from reference TRBV5-1 and TRBJ1-1): KAGVTQTPRYLIKTRGQQVTLSCSPISGHRSVSWYQQTPGQGLQFLFEYFSETQRNKGNFPGRFSGRQFSNSRSEMNVSTLELGDSALYLCASSLEAGGVGTEAFFGQGTRLTVV.

The chain uses TRBV6-6 and TRBJ1-2; 9 bases map to TRBD1. V gave up 7 bases and J gave up 6 bases; unmatched junction bases: 3. Germline loops: CDR1 MNHNY, CDR2 SVGAGI (reference sequence). The length of the CDR3 is 12 residues. DNA of the CDR3: TGTGCCAGCACCTGGGACAGGGATGGCTACACCTTC. It specifies CASTWDRDGYTF.